These 20 T cell receptor beta chains came from one sample sequenced in a study of cytomegalovirus exposure and HLA in healthy donors. Primers included in the PCR were 60 Vbeta and 13 Jbeta primers. Data came from immunoSEQ multiplex PCR; TCRdb stores just in-frame clones and leaves some out. The sample contains over 200,000 clones, about 78% of which appear only once. Sequenced material: PBMCs. All receptors come from a male donor in good health and CMV-seronegative.

The chain has TRBV15 and TRBJ2-3, with 11 bases matching TRBD2. CDR3 length: 17 residues. From germline, CDR1 is LNHNV and CDR2 YYDKDF (reference sequence). V shed 4 bases and J 2 bases; nucleotides not matched to a gene: 8. CDR3 DNA sequence: TGTGCCACCAGCACGGGACTAGCGGTAGAGTTCACAGATACGCAGTATTTT. It specifies CATSTGLAVEFTDTQYF.

This clone was picked up one time. CDR3 DNA sequence: TGTGCCAGCATCAACGCCGGACAGGGGCATGAAAAACTGTTTTTT. Protein sequence: CASINAGQGHEKLFF. The J gene is TRBJ1-4, the V gene TRBV6-6, with 9 bases matching TRBD1. Per the germline V gene, CDR1 is MNHNY and CDR2 is SVGAGI (reference sequence). CDR3 length: 15 amino acids. J lost 6 bases, V lost 7 bases, and 9 bases had no gene match.

This chain uses TRBV27 with TRBJ2-2; 12 bases line up with TRBD2. The germline V gene has CDR1 MNHEY and CDR2 SMNVEV (reference sequence). The CDR3 has 15 residues. V dropped 8 bases and J dropped 4; count of bases not matched to a gene: 5. The CDR3 reads CASFTSGRITGELFF. In DNA, the CDR3 is TGTGCCAGCTTTACTAGCGGGAGGATCACCGGGGAGCTGTTTTTT.

The gene calls are TRBV2 and TRBJ1-1; 7 positions match TRBD1. J was trimmed by 1 base and V by 6 bases; bases with no gene match: 8. The length of the CDR3 is 15 residues. The germline gives CDR1 SNHLY, CDR2 FYNNEI. CDR3 protein: CASRTQGTSNTEAFF. CDR3 nucleotides: TGTGCCAGCAGAACACAGGGGACCTCGAACACTGAAGCTTTCTTT.

The chain combines TRBV29-1 with TRBJ1-3, with D unresolved. Trimming removed 3 bases from V and 0 bases from J, with 6 bases in between. The CDR3 has 13 residues. Germline V CDR1 and CDR2: SQVTM, ANQGSEA. This chain's CDR3 is CSVDLGSGNTIYF. DNA of the CDR3: TGCAGCGTTGATCTAGGCTCTGGAAACACCATATATTTT.

This clone was found once. CDR3 loop: CASSLDQVRGLAGATQYF. The CDR3 nucleotides read TGTGCCAGCAGCTTAGATCAGGTGCGTGGACTAGCGGGAGCTACGCAGTATTTT. The chain recombines TRBV11-2 with TRBJ2-3; the match to TRBD2 covers 13 bases. Germline-derived CDR1 and CDR2 are SGHAT and FQNNGV. V lost 0 bases, J lost 8 bases, and 11 bases stayed unmatched. The CDR3 has 18 amino acids.

This clone was detected a few times. This rearrangement joins TRBV4-1 to TRBJ2-2; 14 positions agree with TRBD2. The CDR3 contains 17 residues. Germline values: CDR1 MGHRA, CDR2 YSYEKL. The trim removed 4 bases at V and 6 bases at J, leaving 7 bases unmatched. CDR3 sequence reads: CASSRPGLAGAPGELFF. The CDR3 DNA is TGCGCCAGCAGCCGCCCGGGACTAGCGGGAGCCCCCGGGGAGCTGTTTTTT.

The rearrangement joins TRBV6-4 to TRBJ2-2, with a possible D match to TRBD1 (5 bases). The germline V gene encodes CDR1 MRHNA and CDR2 SNTAGT. V lost 3 bases, J lost 4 bases, and 15 bases lay in between. There are 16 residues in the CDR3. CDR3 amino acids: CASSETSGAPTGELFF. In nucleotides, the CDR3 is TGTGCCAGCAGTGAAACGAGTGGGGCGCCCACCGGGGAGCTGTTTTTT.

The rearrangement links TRBV2 to TRBJ2-1; TRBD2 is a possible D gene (5 bases). Germline CDR1 reads SNHLY; CDR2 reads FYNNEI. The CDR3 extends over 14 amino acids. V gave up 3 bases and J gave up 9 bases, with 15 bases separating them. CDR3 protein: CASSEGGPEGEQFF. CDR3 nucleotide sequence: TGTGCCAGCAGTGAGGGCGGGCCCGAGGGTGAGCAGTTCTTC.

The chain links TRBV29-1 to TRBJ2-1; 11 positions agree with TRBD2. V lost 6 bases, J lost 3 bases, and 1 base stayed unmatched. This CDR3 has 13 residues. Germline V gene sequence: CDR1 SQVTM, CDR2 ANQGSEA. DNA of the CDR3: TGCAGCGTACTAGCGGGAGTCTACAATGAGCAGTTCTTC. As protein: CSVLAGVYNEQFF.

The chain uses TRBV19 and TRBJ2-2; 7 nucleotides agree with TRBD1. Germline V gene data show CDR1 as LNHDA and CDR2 as SQIVND (reference sequence). The CDR3 runs 16 residues. V shed 4 bases and J 2 bases; nucleotides not matched to a gene: 7. The CDR3 region is CASSTLTGVNTGELFF. The CDR3 bases are TGTGCCAGTAGTACCCTAACAGGGGTCAACACCGGGGAGCTGTTTTTT.

The CDR3 region is CASSRRDIGNEKLFF. Here the CDR3 DNA reads TGTGCCAGCAGCCGCCGGGACATTGGTAACGAAAAACTGTTTTTT. The chain recombines TRBV5-4 with TRBJ1-4, with a tentative D call TRBD1 (6 bases). Trimming took 4 bases from V and 8 from J, leaving 18 bases between them. This CDR3 is 15 amino acids long. Germline-derived CDR1 and CDR2 are SGHNT and YYREEE (reference sequence). Together with reference TRBV5-4 and TRBJ1-4, the CDR3 gives the full variable domain: ETGVTQSPTHLIKTRGQQVTLRCSSQSGHNTVSWYQQALGQGPQFIFQYYREEENGRGNFPPRFSGLQFPNYSSELNVNALELDDSALYLCASSRRDIGNEKLFFGSGTQLSVL.

The chain links TRBV6-5 to TRBJ2-7, with D tentatively TRBD2 (5 bases). V was shortened by 5 bases and J by 7 bases, with 12 bases between the two germline ends. The CDR3 loop spans 12 amino acids. CDR1 and CDR2 from the germline V gene are MNHEY and SVGAGI. The CDR3 nucleotides are TGTGCCAGCAGTGGCGGTACGGGGGAGCAGTACTTC. It translates to CASSGGTGEQYF.

The chain joins TRBV9 to TRBJ2-5; D not certain. Germline CDR1 and CDR2: SGDLS and YYNGEE. Trimming removed 4 bases at V and 1 base at J, with 14 bases between. This CDR3 has 15 residues. CDR3 coding DNA: TGTGCCAGCAGCCCACACTTTGGGCGCCAAGAGACCCAGTACTTC. This gives the protein CASSPHFGRQETQYF.

The chain employs TRBV7-2 and TRBJ2-5, with 7 bases identical to TRBD2. CDR1 SGHTA and CDR2 FQGNSA come from the germline V gene. With 5 bases clipped from V and 5 bases from J, the junction kept 8 bases outside the gene matches. The CDR3 runs to 14 residues. The CDR3 region has the DNA TGTGCCAGCAGCCCGAGGACTAGTAGGGAGACCCAGTACTTC. This encodes CASSPRTSRETQYF.

The genes are TRBV27 and TRBJ2-2, with a possible D match to TRBD2 (6 bases). CDR3 length equals 13 residues. Germline lookup yields CDR1 MNHEY and CDR2 SMNVEV (reference sequence). Trimming removed 3 bases at V and 6 bases at J, with 8 bases between. This CDR3 is CASSFREPGELFF. As DNA, the CDR3 is TGTGCCAGCAGTTTCCGGGAGCCCGGGGAGCTGTTTTTT.

This clone was seen a few times. V and J are TRBV6-5 and TRBJ2-7, with TRBD2 matching over 8 bases. With 10 bases clipped from V and 3 bases from J, the junction kept 11 bases outside the gene matches. CDR3 length: 14 amino acids. In germline, CDR1 is MNHEY, CDR2 SVGAGI. The CDR3 loop reads CAIGGRPPFYEQYF. The CDR3, as DNA: TGTGCCATTGGCGGGAGGCCTCCTTTCTACGAGCAGTACTTC.

This chain uses TRBV5-1 with TRBJ1-2; 9 nucleotides agree with TRBD1. Germline V lookup: CDR1 SGHRS, CDR2 YFSETQ. V shed 4 bases and J 5 bases; nucleotides not matched to a gene: 12. There are 16 residues in the CDR3. The CDR3 region is CASSAGDRESPYGYTF. The DNA of the CDR3 is TGCGCCAGCAGCGCGGGGGACAGGGAGTCTCCTTATGGCTACACCTTC.

J is TRBJ2-1 and V is TRBV7-8; D may be TRBD2 (5 bases). The CDR3 contains 13 residues. The ends were cut back, 4 bases at V and 11 bases at J, with 15 bases in the middle. The germline CDR1 and CDR2 sequences are SGHVS and FQNEAQ. The CDR3 nucleotides read TGTGCCAGCAGCTGGCCCGGAGGAAGCCAGCAGTTCTTC. Translating it yields CASSWPGGSQQFF.

For this clone: One end of the junction is discordant with germline, which a read error may explain. The chain links TRBV7-9 to TRBJ2-5, with 7 bases matching TRBD2. CDR1 and CDR2 from the germline V gene are SEHNR and FQNEAQ (reference sequence). CDR3 size: 14 residues. CDR3 residues: CSSSLLAGVVTQYF. CDR3 nucleotide sequence: TGTTCCAGCAGCTTACTGGCGGGAGTTGTGACCCAGTACTTC.